This T cell receptor (beta chain) is drawn from a study of Ad26.COV2.S vaccination and SARS-CoV-2 variants. Study as a whole: Doses of Ad26.COV2.S were injected into muscle once or twice, 56 days apart.

Per the germline V gene, CDR1 is MNHEY and CDR2 is SVGEGT. V lost 6 bases and J lost 1, with 18 bases in between. The CDR3 has 17 residues. Treatment in this sample: over 15 received Ad26.COV2.S at low or high dose, single or two shots; roughly five received placebo; per-sample allocation not given. The samples date from day 63 after the first vaccine or placebo injection. Measured with immunoSEQ multiplex PCR; TCRdb has only the in-frame clones, and not every one. The profile shows hundreds of thousands of clones, 80% to 90% of them singletons. This material consisted of peripheral blood, taken in a trial of Ad26.COV2.S vaccine versus placebo. The TCR originated in a person aged 18-65 years who received the Ad26.COV2.S COVID-19 vaccine or a placebo. The rearrangement joins TRBV6-2 or TRBV6-3 to TRBJ2-2, with D possibly being TRBD1 (6 bases). CDR3 coding DNA: TGTGCCAGCAGCCCACGGTCAGGGGCTGGGAACACCGGGGAGCTGTTTTTT. It translates to CASSPRSGAGNTGELFF.